Sequencing of this T cell receptor beta chain was carried out in a study of identical twins (dated by TCRdb to the mid-2010s). Context from the whole study: To test whether fetal clonotypes persist, the study used deep sequencing on TCR alpha and beta repertoires from monozygotic twins, unrelated adults of various ages, and cord blood. To rule out contamination, replicate twin experiments were performed at different times with different library preparation protocols.

Results and caveats for the whole study, not just this receptor: A weaker excess of twin sharing was found in beta out-of-frame sequences because the signal-to-noise ratio was lowered by fewer shared sequences. Out-of-frame TCR alpha sharing in monozygotic twins was systematically underestimated by recombination models, whereas sharing between unrelated individuals was in agreement with the recombination models. Because the same donors could not be followed over many years, the conclusions depended on cross-sectional statistical analysis. Invariant T cells such as MAIT and iNKT could partly confound zero-insertion analyses, although diverse VJ usage argued against such confounding for most clonotypes. Abundant cord blood beta clonotypes carried fewer insertions; young adult naive repertoires showed a weaker similar trend, while memory repertoires showed none. Compared with coincidental sharing between unrelated individuals, out-of-frame TCR alpha sequences shared between twins showed an excess of sequences with low generation probability.

The germline V gene sets CDR1 to ENHRY and CDR2 to SYGVKD. The CDR3 runs 14 amino acids, cysteine and phenylalanine included. Only the CDR3 portion is preserved as DNA: 42 bases, with reading frame beginning at the first base. V is pruned by 6 bases and J by 3 bases, leaving 6 bases of the junction without a gene match. Every donor was a healthy Caucasian. Three pairs of female monozygotic twins, all aged roughly 18 to 29 years, made up the twin cohort. Peripheral blood mononuclear cells were used as the source from which RNA for TCR libraries was isolated. Libraries came from 5' RACE. The reads were generated on an Illumina HiSeq 2000. A universal primer binding site was introduced by template switching, and a unique molecular identifier was present in the final cDNA, enabling accurate counting of TCR cDNA molecules. Specific primers in the conserved constant-segment region were used to synthesize first-strand cDNA for the TCR alpha and beta chains. To control for contamination, each cDNA library was double barcoded with a SMART-Mk sample barcode plus Illumina barcodes. TruSeq adapter sequences and Illumina sample barcodes were added in two successive PCR steps. Sequencing of the TCR alpha and beta cDNA libraries was done on the Illumina HiSeq platform using custom primers. Per the authors' processing: Unique molecular identifiers were extracted from raw reads with MiGEC, and CDR3 positions were determined with MiXCR. For each individual, recombination models were inferred using an EM algorithm with the repgenHMM and IGoR tools. Shared clonotype analysis was performed with the tcR package in R, normalizing sharing by the product of cloneset sizes. To study raw recombination free of thymic and clonal selection effects, out-of-frame nonproductive sequences were analyzed. Starting from the raw public reads, TCRdb applied fastp trimming at Q25, assembled clones with MiXCR and retained in-frame beta chains. Each entry merges the rows of one CDR3 protein and shows their most common DNA and genes. These V and J calls are TCRdb output, not the study's own analysis. This sample holds 650,000 to 800,000 distinct CDR3 sequences; around 8.6% were observed only once. The top ten constitute 0.8% to 1% of the sample.

The table lists this clonotype with many counts. It lacks a known antigen. Base qualities are not at hand, and no much larger clone is one base apart. The same specimen was also included in a second study, on yellow fever vaccine responses in identical twins. Drawing on the second study: The T cell response to vaccination in identical twins was reported by the authors to appear partly convergent and partly personalized. In identical twins, the study followed T cell clones that responded to the vaccine with precision.

Material: PBMCs. The sequence derives from a woman aged 18-30 years in good health. The rearrangement joined TRBV10-3 to TRBJ2-7; 9 of the junction bases match TRBD1. At the DNA level, the sequence is TGTGCCATCAGAGCGGGACAGGGCTACTACGAGCAGTACTTC. Translated, it reads CAIRAGQGYYEQYF.